These 14 T cell receptor beta chains share one sample of origin, sequenced in a study of shared clonotypes between healthy human individuals (dated by TCRdb to the early 2020s). Library preparation used the immunoSEQ multiplex PCR assay. TCRdb retrieved this table from immuneACCESS and kept in-frame rearrangements only. Not all clones are present; in checked studies, unresolved V genes account for under half, and no reason is known for the remainder. The sample table records approximately 350,000 clones; over 65% of these occur just once. Jointly, the top ten make up under 13% of the sample. The sample comprised memory CD4+ T cells sorted from blood. What the cell subset or site label conveys for this sample: CD45RA-negative fraction. These receptor sequences come from a man aged 25-45 years in good health.

The chain links TRBV7-2 to TRBJ2-7; TRBD1 matches 9 bases. Per the germline V gene, CDR1 is SGHTA and CDR2 is FQGNSA. The length of the CDR3 is 12 residues. The J segment lost 9 bases and the V segment lost 3 bases, leaving 3 bases of the junction unmatched. CDR3 sequence: CASSLDRGGQYF. The CDR3 bases are TGTGCCAGCAGCTTGGACAGGGGAGGGCAGTACTTC. The whole variable domain, filled in from reference TRBV7-2 and TRBJ2-7, reads GAGVSQSPSNKVTEKGKDVELRCDPISGHTALYWYRQSLGQGLEFLIYFQGNSAPDKSGLPSDRFSAERTGGSVSTLTIQRTQQEDSAVYLCASSLDRGGQYFGPGTRLTVT.

The V and J genes are TRBV7-8 and TRBJ2-3, with D unclear. Looked up from germline, CDR1 is SGHVS and CDR2 is FQNEAQ. The CDR3 loop spans 16 amino acids. V lost 3 bases, J lost 0 bases, and 13 bases lay in between. In nucleotides, the CDR3 is TGTGCCAGCAGCTTGTGGGCAGCTCCTAGCACAGATACGCAGTATTTT. Its translation is CASSLWAAPSTDTQYF.

This sequence joins TRBV5-5 and TRBJ2-5; tentative D call: TRBD2 (5 bases). V was cut by 4 bases and J by 0 bases, with 10 bases left in between. The CDR3 covers 14 residues. Germline V lookup: CDR1 SGHKS, CDR2 YYEKEE (reference sequence). The CDR3 protein is CASSPQTNQETQYF. CDR3 nucleotide sequence: TGTGCCAGCAGCCCCCAGACTAACCAAGAGACCCAGTACTTC.

The chain is built from TRBV2 and TRBJ1-4; 7 bases are a match to TRBD1. V lost 9 bases, J lost 8 bases, and 6 bases stayed unmatched. CDR1 and CDR2 from the germline V gene are SNHLY and FYNNEI. The CDR3 runs 12 residues. CDR3 coding DNA: TGTGCCAGTAGACAGGGCGGGGAAAAACTGTTTTTT. It encodes CASRQGGEKLFF.

The chain combines TRBV14 with TRBJ2-1; 14 bases fit TRBD2. The CDR3 sequence is 19 residues long. Germline trimming cut 4 bases from V and 2 bases from J; bases unmatched to any gene: 10. CDR1 is SGHDN and CDR2 is FVKESK in the germline V gene. The CDR3 DNA sequence: TGTGCCAGCAGCCTAGGGACCGGACTAGCGGGAGGTACCTACAATGAGCAGTTCTTC. Amino acids: CASSLGTGLAGGTYNEQFF.

With regard to this clone: Additional DNA sequences in this sample encode the identical CDR3. V is TRBV5-1 and J is TRBJ1-4; D is unclear. Germline V lookup: CDR1 SGHRS, CDR2 YFSETQ. V dropped 0 bases and J dropped 8 bases, with 5 bases sitting between them. The CDR3 sequence is 12 residues long. The DNA of the CDR3 is TGCGCCAGCAGCTTGGTAGGCGAAAAACTGTTTTTT. Translating gives CASSLVGEKLFF.

CDR3 nucleotide sequence: TGTGCCAGCAGCCTCCCTGGGCCTCAGCCCCAGCATTTT. It codes for CASSLPGPQPQHF. The chain uses TRBV11-3 and TRBJ1-5; D unclear. Between the trimmed V and J ends, which lost 5 bases and 6 bases, there was a span of 11 bases. The CDR3 totals 13 residues. Germline CDR1 reads SGHNT; CDR2 reads YENEEA. Filled out from reference TRBV11-3 and TRBJ1-5, the complete variable domain reads EAGVVQSPRYKIIEKKQPVAFWCNPISGHNTLYWYLQNLGQGPELLIRYENEEAVDDSQLPKDRFSAERLKGVDSTLKIQPAELGDSAVYLCASSLPGPQPQHFGDGTRLSIL.

The chain uses TRBV5-5 and TRBJ1-4; the match to TRBD1 covers 9 bases. This CDR3 has 15 residues. Germline CDR1 and CDR2: SGHKS and YYEKEE (reference sequence). V lost 4 bases and J lost 8; bases outside the gene matches: 9. For the CDR3, the DNA is TGTGCCAGCAGCCCAGAGACAGGGGGAGACGAAAAACTGTTTTTT. This translates into CASSPETGGDEKLFF. The complete variable domain, with remaining parts taken from reference TRBV5-5 and TRBJ1-4, reads DAGVTQSPTHLIKTRGQQVTLRCSPISGHKSVSWYQQVLGQGPQFIFQYYEKEERGRGNFPDRFSARQFPNYSSELNVNALLLGDSALYLCASSPETGGDEKLFFGSGTQLSVL.

The table lists this clone with many counts. The chain links TRBV7-9 to TRBJ2-2; D unresolved. This CDR3 is built from 15 residues. V lost 3 bases to trimming and J lost 5 bases, with 13 bases between them. Germline assignment: CDR1 SEHNR and CDR2 FQNEAQ (reference sequence). This CDR3 reads CASSFNFGQTGELFF. CDR3 nucleotide sequence: TGTGCCAGCAGCTTCAACTTCGGTCAGACCGGGGAGCTGTTTTTT.

V is TRBV6-1 and J is TRBJ2-1, with D hard to call. Germline assignment: CDR1 MNHNS and CDR2 SASEGT. The CDR3 has 14 amino acids. Between the trimmed V and J ends, which lost 10 bases and 6 bases, there was a span of 19 bases. The DNA of the CDR3 is TGTGCCACCCAAGTAGGGCACAAGTCCAATGAGCAGTTCTTC. As protein: CATQVGHKSNEQFF.

This clone was observed many times. The V call is TRBV11-2, the J call TRBJ1-5; maybe TRBD1 (6 bases). The CDR3 loop spans 14 amino acids. The V end lost 1 base, the J end lost 7 bases, and 11 bases lay between the germline ends. Germline V gives CDR1 SGHAT, CDR2 FQNNGV. DNA for the CDR3: TGTGCCAGCAGCTTAGCCGGGGGCTGGCAGCCCCAGCATTTT. Protein sequence: CASSLAGGWQPQHF.

The chain combines TRBV7-2 with TRBJ2-5; TRBD2 matches at 12 bases. Losses at the gene ends were 2 bases for V and 4 bases for J; bases not matched to a gene: 5. The CDR3 length is 16 residues. Germline loops: CDR1 SGHTA, CDR2 FQGNSA. CDR3 sequence: CASSLRLAGAGETQYF. The CDR3 nucleotides are TGTGCCAGCAGCTTAAGACTAGCGGGAGCCGGAGAGACCCAGTACTTC. Filled out from reference TRBV7-2 and TRBJ2-5, the complete variable domain reads GAGVSQSPSNKVTEKGKDVELRCDPISGHTALYWYRQSLGQGLEFLIYFQGNSAPDKSGLPSDRFSAERTGGSVSTLTIQRTQQEDSAVYLCASSLRLAGAGETQYFGPGTRLLVL.

V is TRBV13 and J is TRBJ2-7; tentatively, D is TRBD2 (6 bases). V was cut by 4 bases and J by 1 base, with 17 bases left in between. Per the germline V gene, CDR1 is PRHDT and CDR2 is FYEKMQ (reference sequence). CDR3 length: 16 amino acids. CDR3 sequence reads: CASSSKGTPRSYEQYF. The DNA of the CDR3 is TGTGCCAGCAGCTCCAAAGGGACTCCGAGGTCCTACGAGCAGTACTTC. Drawing the rest from reference TRBV13 and TRBJ2-7, the complete variable domain is AAGVIQSPRHLIKEKRETATLKCYPIPRHDTVYWYQQGPGQDPQFLISFYEKMQSDKGSIPDRFSAQQFSDYHSELNMSSLELGDSALYFCASSSKGTPRSYEQYFGPGTRLTVT.

The rearrangement links TRBV5-6 to TRBJ2-1, with D possibly matching TRBD1 (6 bases). This CDR3 is 14 amino acids long. Per germline, CDR1 SGHDT and CDR2 YYEEEE. Deletions cut 0 bases from V and 4 bases from J, with 8 bases between. CDR3 sequence reads: CASSLVGTYNEQFF. The CDR3 bases are TGTGCCAGCAGCTTGGTCGGGACATACAATGAGCAGTTCTTC.